The 21 T cell receptor beta chains listed next were all sequenced from one sample in a study of blood T cell repertoires in COVID-19. Repertoires were generated with immunoSEQ multiplex PCR, while TCRdb's copy carries only in-frame clones and drops some. The data contain 80,000 or so clones, approximately 86% of them singletons. Sequenced input: peripheral blood. The source of these receptors is a human donor in a cohort sampled during active COVID-19.

The V and J genes are TRBV5-1 and TRBJ2-7, with D tentatively TRBD2 (6 bases). CDR1 is SGHRS and CDR2 is YFSETQ in the germline V gene. V lost 0 bases to trimming and J lost 13 bases, with 11 bases between them. The CDR3 contains 11 residues. CDR3 nucleotide sequence: TGCGCCAGCAGCTTGGGGTCAGGGACTTACTTC. Translated, it gives CASSLGSGTYF.

The chain employs TRBV19 and TRBJ2-1; 8 bases align to TRBD2. This CDR3 is 14 amino acids long. CDR1 LNHDA and CDR2 SQIVND come from the germline V gene (reference sequence). V lost 4 bases to trimming and J lost 9 bases; unmatched junction nucleotides: 8. In nucleotides, the CDR3 is TGTGCCAGTAGTAACAGCGGGAGTTTCGGTGAGCAGTTCTTC. Encoded protein: CASSNSGSFGEQFF.

The chain is built from TRBV7-2 and TRBJ2-2, with 7 bases fitting TRBD2. Trimming at V came to 3 bases and at J to 6 bases, leaving 13 bases not matched to a gene. Germline V gene sequence: CDR1 SGHTA, CDR2 FQGNSA. This CDR3 is 17 amino acids long. The CDR3 DNA sequence: TGTGCCAGCAGCTTGGCACCACCCAGCGGGGCGGCCGGGGAGCTGTTTTTT. This encodes CASSLAPPSGAAGELFF.

This chain uses TRBV6-5 with TRBJ2-5; maybe TRBD2 (7 bases). Germline V gene sequence: CDR1 MNHEY, CDR2 SVGAGI. V was cut by 4 bases and J by 2 bases, with 11 bases left in between. The CDR3 is 14 residues long. This CDR3 reads CASSFEGGQETQYF. The CDR3 DNA follows: TGTGCCAGCAGTTTCGAGGGGGGGCAAGAGACCCAGTACTTC.

The chain has TRBV9 and TRBJ2-7; 9 bases agree with TRBD1. V shed 0 bases, J shed 4 bases, and the junction held 2 bases outside the gene matches. The CDR3 sequence is 14 residues long. CDR1 and CDR2 from the germline V gene are SGDLS and YYNGEE. The CDR3 region is CASSVGDRGYEQYF. DNA for the CDR3: TGTGCCAGCAGCGTAGGAGACAGGGGGTACGAGCAGTACTTC.

This chain links TRBV2 with TRBJ2-7, with 7 bases that match TRBD2. The CDR3 totals 13 residues. Per the germline V gene, CDR1 is SNHLY and CDR2 is FYNNEI. The V and J ends lost 7 bases and 2 bases, in that order; junction bases with no gene match: 5. The CDR3 reads CASMGGMTYEQYF. The DNA for the CDR3 is TGTGCCAGCATGGGAGGGATGACCTACGAGCAGTACTTC.

The chain combines TRBV6-2 or TRBV6-3 with TRBJ2-5; 8 nucleotides align to TRBD2. The CDR3 loop spans 15 amino acids. The V segment lost 3 bases and the J segment 3 bases; nucleotides outside the gene matches: 6. In germline, CDR1 is MNHEY, CDR2 SVGEGT. The CDR3 here is CASSYKLAAKETQYF. CDR3 nucleotides: TGTGCCAGCAGTTATAAACTAGCGGCTAAAGAGACCCAGTACTTC.

V and J are TRBV4-3 and TRBJ2-7; 9 nucleotides match TRBD1. Trimming removed 4 bases from V and 3 bases from J; junction bases left unmatched: 1. This CDR3 region has 13 residues. Per the germline V gene, CDR1 is LGHNA and CDR2 is YSLEER. This CDR3 is CASSRDRDYEQYF. CDR3 DNA sequence: TGCGCCAGCAGCCGGGACAGGGACTACGAGCAGTACTTC.

V gene TRBV6-2 or TRBV6-3 combines with J gene TRBJ2-2; a possible D gene is TRBD1 (6 bases). The CDR3 has 13 amino acids. Germline V gene lookup returns CDR1 MNHEY and CDR2 SVGEGT. V lost 4 bases and J lost 5, with 8 bases in between. The CDR3 spells CASSLGGTGELFF. DNA of the CDR3: TGTGCCAGCAGTTTAGGGGGTACCGGGGAGCTGTTTTTT.

V is TRBV4-3 and J is TRBJ2-1; TRBD1 might be the D (6 bases). V lost 0 bases and J 3 bases, leaving 9 bases between the germline ends. CDR1 LGHNA and CDR2 YSLEER come from the germline V gene. The CDR3 length is 15 residues. CDR3 amino acids: CASSQERDIYNEQFF. The CDR3 coding sequence is TGCGCCAGCAGCCAAGAGAGGGACATCTACAATGAGCAGTTCTTC.

V is TRBV19 and J is TRBJ2-5; no clear D gene. Germline V gene data show CDR1 as LNHDA and CDR2 as SQIVND (reference sequence). Trimming removed 1 base at V and 2 bases at J, with 11 bases between. This CDR3 region has 15 residues. The DNA for the CDR3 is TGTGCCAGTAGTATAGTTGTTTCGGGTCAAGAGACCCAGTACTTC. Protein: CASSIVVSGQETQYF.

V is TRBV3-1 (or the pseudogene TRBV3-2) and J is TRBJ1-1; a possible D gene is TRBD1 (5 bases). This CDR3 is built from 15 residues. V lost 1 base and J 4 bases, leaving 13 bases between the germline ends. Germline-derived CDR1 and CDR2 are LGHDT and YNNKEL (reference sequence). The CDR3 DNA sequence: TGTGCCAGCAGCCAAGTTAAAGGAAGGGGCACTGAAGCTTTCTTT. Protein product: CASSQVKGRGTEAFF.

The rearrangement uses TRBV2 and TRBJ2-2, with TRBD1 matching over 7 bases. V gave up 4 bases and J gave up 5 bases; unmatched junction bases: 4. This CDR3 has 14 amino acids. Looked up from germline, CDR1 is SNHLY and CDR2 is FYNNEI. Here the CDR3 DNA reads TGTGCCAGCAGTGGCAGGGGGTGGACCGGGGAGCTGTTTTTT. This translates into CASSGRGWTGELFF.

CDR3 DNA sequence: TGTGCCTGGAGCCAGCGACGGGGGGGACCCTACAATGAGCAGTTCTTC. It is translated as CAWSQRRGGPYNEQFF. This chain links TRBV30 with TRBJ2-1; TRBD2 aligns across 8 bases. Germline-derived CDR1 and CDR2 are GTSNPN and SVGIG (reference sequence). Unmatched junction bases numbered 9, after V lost 3 bases and J lost 2 bases. The length of the CDR3 is 16 residues.

The genes are TRBV10-3 and TRBJ2-2, with TRBD1 identical over 7 bases. Germline V CDR1 and CDR2: ENHRY, SYGVKD. V trimming: 6 bases; J trimming: 7 bases; junction bases outside the gene matches: 11. The CDR3 extends over 15 amino acids. CDR3 in DNA: TGTGCCATCAGCTCCGGGACAGCGCCGGGCGGGGAGCTGTTTTTT. This translates into CAISSGTAPGGELFF.

The chain is built from TRBV7-9 and TRBJ2-1; 8 positions match TRBD2. The junction had 1 base not matched to a gene; V was cut back by 0 bases and J by 0 bases. Germline CDR1 and CDR2: SEHNR and FQNEAQ (reference sequence). The CDR3 spans 16 residues. The CDR3, as DNA: TGTGCCAGCAGCTTAGCGCTAGCGGGCTCCTACAATGAGCAGTTCTTC. Translating gives CASSLALAGSYNEQFF.

The chain employs TRBV9 and TRBJ2-7, with 9 bases aligning to TRBD2. The CDR3 has 15 amino acids. Looked up from germline, CDR1 is SGDLS and CDR2 is YYNGEE. The trim removed 0 bases at V and 2 bases at J, leaving 3 bases unmatched. The CDR3 loop reads CASSVAASGAYEQYF. In DNA form, the CDR3 reads TGTGCCAGCAGCGTAGCGGCTAGCGGGGCCTACGAGCAGTACTTC.

V and J are TRBV4-1 and TRBJ2-5; 9 bases match TRBD2. V was clipped by 3 bases and J by 2 bases; unmatched bases: 7. CDR1 MGHRA and CDR2 YSYEKL come from the germline V gene. This CDR3 is built from 16 residues. The CDR3 DNA follows: TGCGCCAGCAGCCAGGGAGCGGGAGGCCCACAAGAGACCCAGTACTTC. Translated, it gives CASSQGAGGPQETQYF.

V gene TRBV24-1 combines with J gene TRBJ2-6, with D perhaps TRBD1 (6 bases). The germline CDR1 and CDR2 sequences are KGHDR and SFDVKD. With 3 bases removed from V and 8 bases from J, the gap between germline ends came to 19 bases. The length of the CDR3 is 17 residues. The CDR3 loop reads CATSDPITGSGTNVLTF. The CDR3 DNA reads as TGTGCCACCAGTGATCCAATTACAGGGAGTGGCACCAACGTCCTGACTTTC.

This clone was counted a single time. This chain connects TRBV28 to TRBJ2-3, with 12 bases aligning to TRBD2. CDR1 and CDR2 (germline): MDHEN, SYDVKM. Trimming cost V 4 bases and J 4 bases; bases outside gene matches: 3. CDR3 size: 15 residues. The CDR3 spells CASSWRLAGADTQYF. CDR3 DNA: TGTGCCAGCAGTTGGCGACTAGCGGGAGCAGATACGCAGTATTTT. The complete variable domain, with remaining parts taken from reference TRBV28 and TRBJ2-3, reads DVKVTQSSRYLVKRTGEKVFLECVQDMDHENMFWYRQDPGLGLRLIYFSYDVKMKEKGDIPEGYSVSREKKERFSLILESASTNQTSMYLCASSWRLAGADTQYFGPGTRLTVL.

This clone appeared once. This chain connects TRBV30 to TRBJ2-3; D uncertain. CDR1 is GTSNPN and CDR2 is SVGIG in the germline V gene (reference sequence). This CDR3 has 16 amino acids. V was pared by 0 bases and J by 2 bases, with 15 bases between. The CDR3 nucleotides are TGTGCCTGGAGTGTTGAGCGCCCCAAACACACAGATACGCAGTATTTT. Protein product: CAWSVERPKHTDTQYF.